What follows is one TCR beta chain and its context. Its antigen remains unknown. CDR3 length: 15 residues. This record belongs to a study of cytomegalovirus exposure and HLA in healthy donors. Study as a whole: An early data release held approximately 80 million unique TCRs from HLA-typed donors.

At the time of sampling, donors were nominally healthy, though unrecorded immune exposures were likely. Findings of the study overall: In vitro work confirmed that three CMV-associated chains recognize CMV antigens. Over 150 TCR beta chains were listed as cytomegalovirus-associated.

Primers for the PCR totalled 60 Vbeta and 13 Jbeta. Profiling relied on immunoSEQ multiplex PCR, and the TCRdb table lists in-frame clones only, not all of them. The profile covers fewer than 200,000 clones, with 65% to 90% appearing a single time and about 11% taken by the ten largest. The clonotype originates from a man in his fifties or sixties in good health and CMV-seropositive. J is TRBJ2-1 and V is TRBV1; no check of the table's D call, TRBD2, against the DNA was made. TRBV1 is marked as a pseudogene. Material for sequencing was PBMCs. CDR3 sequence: CTSRARGPHLDEQFF. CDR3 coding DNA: TGCACCAGCAGGGCGCGGGGGCCTCACCTGGATGAGCAGTTCTTC.